The 8 T cell receptor beta chains below all came from one sample that was sequenced in a study of T cell repertoires in cytomegalovirus infection. MiXCR, run by TCRdb on the reads, gives a single entry per CDR3 protein. The profile covers fewer than 900,000 distinct CDR3 sequences, with 25% to 35% appearing a single time and around 13% taken by the ten largest. The antigens these receptors bind are not known. The sample was cultured CD8+ T cells from PBMCs, taken from culture after CMV antigen stimulation. These receptors were obtained from a human donor in good health (CMV status not recorded). Some clones in this sample may be carry-over from other donors' samples.

The chain combines TRBV4-3 with TRBJ2-1, with a tentative D call TRBD1 (5 bases). V lost 1 base, J lost 0 bases, and 16 bases lay in between. The length of the CDR3 is 18 residues. Germline V lookup: CDR1 LGHNA, CDR2 YSLEER. The CDR3 region is CASSQVPQDSSSYNEQFF. The CDR3 DNA reads as TGCGCCAGCAGCCAAGTTCCCCAAGACAGCAGCTCCTACAATGAGCAGTTCTTC.

This clonotype was seen only once. This chain uses TRBV27 with TRBJ2-7; 8 bases match TRBD1. Germline V gene sequence: CDR1 MNHEY, CDR2 SMNVEV (reference sequence). This CDR3 has 15 amino acids. Trimming took 10 bases from V and 0 from J; bases not matched to a gene: 11. CDR3 in amino acids: CATAQGASSSYEQYV. Written as DNA, the CDR3 is TGTGCCACCGCCCAGGGGGCCTCGAGCTCCTACGAGCAGTACGTC.

The J gene is TRBJ2-3, the V gene TRBV20-1; 10 nucleotides agree with TRBD2. Germline CDR1 is DFQATT and CDR2 is SNEGSKA (reference sequence). The CDR3 extends over 17 amino acids. V was clipped by 1 base and J by 3 bases; unmatched bases: 10. The CDR3 DNA follows: TGCAGTGCTAGAGTACCATCACTAGCGGGAAGAACAGATACGCAGTATTTT. It translates to CSARVPSLAGRTDTQYF.

This clonotype has a count of ten or more. The V call is TRBV7-9, the J call TRBJ2-5; the D is unclear. Looked up from germline, CDR1 is SEHNR and CDR2 is FQNEAQ (reference sequence). CDR3 length: 17 residues. Between the trimmed V and J ends, which lost 1 base and 1 base, there was a span of 16 bases. CDR3 sequence: CASSLDRFWLVQETQYF. The CDR3 DNA reads TGTGCCAGCAGCTTAGATCGGTTTTGGTTGGTCCAAGAGACCCAGTACTTC.

In its sample, this clonotype was seen many times. In DNA form, the CDR3 reads TGTGCCAGCAGTATAGGGGGCGGGAACACTGAAGCTTTCTTT. This sequence encodes CASSIGGGNTEAFF. The rearrangement links TRBV27 to TRBJ1-1, with 7 nucleotides matching TRBD1. CDR3 size: 14 residues. V lost 5 bases, J lost 1 base, and 4 bases stayed unmatched. Germline CDR1 reads MNHEY; CDR2 reads SMNVEV (reference sequence).

The rearrangement links TRBV6-5 to TRBJ2-1; D possibly corresponds to TRBD2 (7 bases). CDR3 length equals 15 residues. The V gene lost 0 bases and the J gene lost 7 bases, with 13 bases spanning the gap. Germline V gene lookup returns CDR1 MNHEY and CDR2 SVGAGI. The CDR3 is CASSYSGGLGNEQFF. CDR3 sequence (DNA): TGTGCCAGCAGTTACTCCGGGGGGCTGGGGAATGAGCAGTTCTTC.

A remark on this clonotype: A much larger clone lies one base from this, so it may be a read error. This sequence joins TRBV6-1 and TRBJ2-1; TRBD1 or TRBD2 may be the D gene (6 bases each). This CDR3 is 13 amino acids long. Per the germline V gene, CDR1 is MNHNS and CDR2 is SASEGT. CDR3 bases: TGTGCCAGCAGTGAGTGGGGGGACAATGTGCAGTTCTTC. The encoded protein is CASSEWGDNVQFF.

A few counts support this clonotype. This sequence joins TRBV5-6 and TRBJ2-5, with D tentatively TRBD2 (6 bases). The V and J ends lost 4 bases and 5 bases respectively, with 15 bases between them. The CDR3 sequence is 14 residues long. CDR1 is SGHDT and CDR2 is YYEEEE in the germline V gene. The CDR3 region is CASSLGGRWETQYF. CDR3 DNA: TGTGCCAGCAGCCTCGGGGGAAGGTGGGAGACCCAGTACTTC.